Below are 27 T cell receptor beta chains sequenced from a single sample in a study of cytomegalovirus exposure and HLA in healthy donors. Clones were sequenced by immunoSEQ multiplex PCR, and TCRdb holds only the in-frame ones, with some missing. The repertoire holds about 240,000 clones, with around 85% as singletons. The sample consisted of PBMCs. These receptors all stem from a woman aged 25 to 39 in good health and CMV-seropositive.

The rearrangement links TRBV6-1 to TRBJ1-5; D is perhaps TRBD1 (6 bases). Trimming removed 7 bases from V and 0 bases from J, with 10 bases in between. The CDR3 contains 14 residues. The V gene's germline CDR1 is MNHNS and CDR2 SASEGT. The CDR3 protein is CASIGQYSNQPQHF. In nucleotides, the CDR3 is TGTGCCAGCATCGGACAGTATAGCAATCAGCCCCAGCATTTT.

The chain joins TRBV29-1 to TRBJ1-2; TRBD1 is a possible D gene (6 bases). Germline CDR1 reads SQVTM; CDR2 reads ANQGSEA. The length of the CDR3 is 14 residues. Trimming shortened V by 3 bases and J by 2 bases, and 13 bases separated the two germline ends. For the CDR3, the DNA is TGCAGCGTTGATAGCCGGACAGTGAACTATGGCTACACCTTC. Translating gives CSVDSRTVNYGYTF.

This clone was picked up many times. The chain employs TRBV30 and TRBJ2-7, with 9 bases identical to TRBD2. Per germline, CDR1 GTSNPN and CDR2 SVGIG (reference sequence). CDR3 length equals 14 residues. V shed 0 bases and J 4 bases; nucleotides not matched to a gene: 4. The CDR3 sequence: CAWSVGTSRYEQYF. The CDR3 coding sequence is TGTGCCTGGAGTGTTGGGACTAGCAGATACGAGCAGTACTTC. Looking up the rest from reference TRBV30 and TRBJ2-7 gives the full variable domain: SQTIHQWPATLVQPVGSPLSLECTVEGTSNPNLYWYRQAAGRGLQLLFYSVGIGQISSEVPQNLSASRPQDRQFILSSKKLLLSDSGFYLCAWSVGTSRYEQYFGPGTRLTVT.

This chain connects TRBV11-3 to TRBJ2-1; tentatively, D is TRBD1 (6 bases). CDR1 is SGHNT, CDR2 YENEEA, per germline. Trimming left V 2 bases short and J 5 bases short, with 10 bases between. This CDR3 has 14 residues. The CDR3 reads CASSLSGAHNEQFF. As DNA, the CDR3 is TGTGCCAGCAGCTTATCAGGGGCCCACAATGAGCAGTTCTTC.

This chain links TRBV18 with TRBJ1-1; maybe TRBD1 (6 bases). V was pared by 3 bases and J by 3 bases, with 17 bases between. This CDR3 has 16 amino acids. Germline V gives CDR1 KGHSH, CDR2 LQKENI. CDR3 DNA: TGTGCCAGCTCACCTTTCCCCGTATACAGGGACACTGAAGCTTTCTTT. It encodes CASSPFPVYRDTEAFF.

CDR3 in amino acids: CASSSTFRGYEQYF. The CDR3 DNA is TGTGCCAGCAGCTCAACTTTCAGGGGATACGAGCAGTACTTC. The chain links TRBV7-9 to TRBJ2-7; tentative D call: TRBD1 (6 bases). Germline CDR1 is SEHNR and CDR2 is FQNEAQ (reference sequence). The length of the CDR3 is 14 residues. The V end lost 4 bases, the J end lost 4 bases, and 14 bases lay between the germline ends. Together with reference TRBV7-9 and TRBJ2-7, the CDR3 gives the full variable domain: DTGVSQNPRHKITKRGQNVTFRCDPISEHNRLYWYRQTLGQGPEFLTYFQNEAQLEKSRLLSDRFSAERPKGSFSTLEIQRTEQGDSAMYLCASSSTFRGYEQYFGPGTRLTVT.

The J gene is TRBJ1-2, the V gene TRBV28; the D gene is possibly TRBD1 (5 bases). Germline values: CDR1 MDHEN, CDR2 SYDVKM. The CDR3 runs to 18 residues. V was trimmed by 1 base and J by 4 bases, leaving 22 bases between them. DNA for the CDR3: TGTGCCAGCAGTTTATTTTTTCTTCAGGAGGGGCTCGGCTATGGCTACACCTTC. Translated: CASSLFFLQEGLGYGYTF.

The genes are TRBV19 and TRBJ2-7; 11 bases align to TRBD2. The CDR3 consists of 15 residues. V shed 4 bases and J 1 base; nucleotides not matched to a gene: 3. Germline values: CDR1 LNHDA, CDR2 SQIVND (reference sequence). The CDR3 nucleotides are TGTGCCAGTAGTACGACTAGCGGGGCATCCTACGAGCAGTACTTC. Translated, it gives CASSTTSGASYEQYF.

Only a few counts were recorded for this clone. The rearrangement joins TRBV28 to TRBJ1-2; D possibly corresponds to TRBD1 (5 bases). The CDR3 loop spans 12 amino acids. Trimming cost V 7 bases and J 2 bases, with 8 bases left between them. CDR1 and CDR2 from the germline V gene are MDHEN and SYDVKM. The CDR3 is CASTQGNYGYTF. In DNA form, the CDR3 reads TGTGCCAGCACGCAGGGCAACTATGGCTACACCTTC.

This clone was picked up one time. The genes are TRBV10-3 and TRBJ1-2, with D perhaps matching TRBD1 (6 bases). The CDR3 totals 14 residues. V was trimmed by 7 bases and J by 4 bases, leaving 16 bases between them. Looked up from germline, CDR1 is ENHRY and CDR2 is SYGVKD. Written as DNA, the CDR3 is TGTGCCATCACATCAGGGGTCCTCCCCTATGGCTACACCTTC. Its protein is CAITSGVLPYGYTF.

The chain uses TRBV6-1 and TRBJ1-5; TRBD1 agrees at 8 bases. V shed 4 bases and J 9 bases; nucleotides not matched to a gene: 11. Per the germline V gene, CDR1 is MNHNS and CDR2 is SASEGT. The CDR3 covers 15 residues. The CDR3 loop reads CASSVDRGSAGPQHF. The CDR3 DNA follows: TGTGCCAGCAGTGTCGACAGGGGCTCGGCCGGGCCCCAGCATTTT.

V and J are TRBV11-3 and TRBJ2-1; 13 nucleotides align to TRBD2. The V and J ends lost 4 bases and 8 bases, in that order; junction bases with no gene match: 8. This CDR3 comprises 16 residues. Germline values: CDR1 SGHNT, CDR2 YENEEA. The CDR3 coding sequence is TGTGCCAGCAGCTCAAGGACTAGCGGGAGAATAGATGAGCAGTTCTTC. Translation: CASSSRTSGRIDEQFF.

The table lists this clone with a few counts. The chain links TRBV5-1 to TRBJ1-2, with D hard to call. The CDR3 length is 12 residues. Germline CDR1 reads SGHRS; CDR2 reads YFSETQ. The V gene lost 2 bases and the J gene lost 9 bases, with 11 bases spanning the gap. The CDR3: CASSLEEGSYTF. CDR3 nucleotides: TGCGCCAGCAGCTTAGAGGAAGGAAGCTACACCTTC.

The genes are TRBV7-9 and TRBJ2-3; the match to TRBD2 covers 10 bases. This CDR3 has 14 residues. Germline CDR1 SEHNR, CDR2 FQNEAQ (reference sequence). V dropped 10 bases and J dropped 2; count of bases not matched to a gene: 6. CDR3 region: CANSGRPPTDTQYF. The CDR3 DNA reads as TGTGCCAATAGCGGGAGGCCCCCCACAGATACGCAGTATTTT. Drawing the rest from reference TRBV7-9 and TRBJ2-3, the complete variable domain is DTGVSQNPRHKITKRGQNVTFRCDPISEHNRLYWYRQTLGQGPEFLTYFQNEAQLEKSRLLSDRFSAERPKGSFSTLEIQRTEQGDSAMYLCANSGRPPTDTQYFGPGTRLTVL.

The chain has TRBV2 and TRBJ1-4; a weak D match, TRBD1 (5 bases). This CDR3 region has 13 residues. V was cut by 4 bases and J by 4 bases, with 7 bases left in between. Germline lookup yields CDR1 SNHLY and CDR2 FYNNEI. CDR3 amino acids: CASSGGHNEKLFF. The CDR3 region has the DNA TGTGCCAGCAGTGGTGGACATAATGAAAAACTGTTTTTT. The variable domain in full, completed from reference TRBV2 and TRBJ1-4, reads EPEVTQTPSHQVTQMGQEVILRCVPISNHLYFYWYRQILGQKVEFLVSFYNNEISEKSEIFDDQFSVERPDGSNFTLKIRSTKLEDSAMYFCASSGGHNEKLFFGSGTQLSVL.

This clone was observed once. The CDR3 protein is CASRTGQTNEKLFF. CDR3 bases: TGTGCCAGCAGGACCGGACAGACGAATGAAAAACTGTTTTTT. V and J are TRBV28 and TRBJ1-4, with D tentatively TRBD1 (6 bases). This CDR3 region has 14 residues. The V end was cut by 6 bases, the J end by 5 bases, with 13 bases between. The V gene's germline CDR1 is MDHEN and CDR2 SYDVKM.

This chain uses TRBV5-8 with TRBJ1-1; D is ambiguous. Germline CDR1 SGHTS, CDR2 YDEGEE. CDR3 length equals 11 residues. V was clipped by 1 base and J by 6 bases, with 4 bases between them. The CDR3 nucleotides read TGTGCCAGCAGCTTGACAGCTGAAGCTTTCTTT. Residues: CASSLTAEAFF.

The chain carries TRBV6-5 and TRBJ1-4; 7 nucleotides match TRBD1. The CDR3 is 16 amino acids. Germline lookup yields CDR1 MNHEY and CDR2 SVGAGI. Losses at the gene ends were 0 bases for V and 4 bases for J; bases not matched to a gene: 5. The CDR3 here is CASSYSGDRDNEKLFF. The CDR3 DNA follows: TGTGCCAGCAGTTACTCCGGGGACAGAGATAATGAAAAACTGTTTTTT.

A single count supports this clone. This rearrangement joins TRBV11-3 to TRBJ2-1, with 14 bases fitting TRBD2. V trimming: 8 bases; J trimming: 7 bases; junction bases outside the gene matches: 1. Germline lookup yields CDR1 SGHNT and CDR2 YENEEA. The CDR3 is 13 amino acids. The chain's CDR3 is CASGTSGSNEQFF. DNA of the CDR3: TGTGCCAGCGGGACTAGCGGGAGTAATGAGCAGTTCTTC.

This clone was seen more than once but under ten times. CDR3: CASSRAGTGAYEQYF. The CDR3 bases are TGTGCCAGCAGTAGGGCGGGGACAGGGGCCTACGAGCAGTACTTC. V gene TRBV2 combines with J gene TRBJ2-7; 10 nucleotides align to TRBD1. CDR3 length: 15 amino acids. CDR1 SNHLY and CDR2 FYNNEI come from the germline V gene. V lost 5 bases, J lost 2 bases, and 6 bases stayed unmatched.

This clone was seen more than once but under ten times. The rearrangement links TRBV20-1 to TRBJ2-7; TRBD2 is a possible D gene (5 bases). The CDR3 is 11 residues long. Germline values: CDR1 DFQATT, CDR2 SNEGSKA (reference sequence). V was shortened by 4 bases and J by 2 bases, with 6 bases between the two germline ends. CDR3 nucleotide sequence: TGCAGTGCTACAGCGGCCTACGAGCAGTACTTC. It translates to CSATAAYEQYF.

The rearrangement joins TRBV21-1 to TRBJ1-5. TRBV21-1 is flagged as a pseudogene. The CDR3 sequence is 12 residues long. The CDR3 nucleotides are TGTGCCAGCAGTCAGGGAGGCCAGCCCCAGCATTTT. This codes for CASSQGGQPQHF.

This sequence joins TRBV14 and TRBJ2-1; D gene ambiguous. V dropped 1 base and J dropped 2 bases, with 9 bases sitting between them. The CDR3 contains 15 residues. From germline, CDR1 is SGHDN and CDR2 FVKESK. CDR3 sequence (DNA): TGTGCCAGCAGCCAAGGAGACTTAACCTACAATGAGCAGTTCTTC. It translates to CASSQGDLTYNEQFF.

The V gene is TRBV15, the J gene TRBJ2-7, with a tentative D call TRBD1 (6 bases). CDR3 size: 13 residues. CDR1 is LNHNV, CDR2 YYDKDF, per germline (reference sequence). The V gene lost 5 bases and the J gene lost 2 bases, with 10 bases spanning the gap. For the CDR3, the DNA is TGTGCCACCAGCCTTACAGGGCCCTACGAGCAGTACTTC. Protein sequence: CATSLTGPYEQYF. Using reference TRBV15 and TRBJ2-7 for the parts outside the CDR3, the full variable domain is DAMVIQNPRYQVTQFGKPVTLSCSQTLNHNVMYWYQQKSSQAPKLLFHYYDKDFNNEADTPDNFQSRRPNTSFCFLDIRSPGLGDTAMYLCATSLTGPYEQYFGPGTRLTVT.

The genes are TRBV29-1 and TRBJ1-1; TRBD1 is a possible D gene (6 bases). Germline-derived CDR1 and CDR2 are SQVTM and ANQGSEA. The CDR3 is 12 residues long. Trimming stripped 4 bases from V and 1 base from J, with 7 bases between. This chain's CDR3 is CSVAQGNTEAFF. For the CDR3, the DNA is TGCAGCGTTGCACAGGGGAACACTGAAGCTTTCTTT.

This clone was seen just once. CDR3 protein: CASSRRLAGALEQYF. The CDR3 region has the DNA TGTGCCAGCAGTCGCCGACTAGCGGGAGCCTTGGAGCAGTACTTC. The V call is TRBV6-5, the J call TRBJ2-7; 12 bases map to TRBD2. V was clipped by 5 bases and J by 7 bases; unmatched bases: 9. This CDR3 is 15 amino acids long. Germline V lookup: CDR1 MNHEY, CDR2 SVGAGI.

The genes are TRBV27 and TRBJ2-3; 7 bases match TRBD2. The ends lost 2 bases at V and 2 bases at J; junction bases unmatched: 4. Germline V gene data show CDR1 as MNHEY and CDR2 as SMNVEV (reference sequence). This CDR3 comprises 15 residues. The CDR3, as DNA: TGTGCCAGCAGTTTAGCGGGAGTGATCACAGATACGCAGTATTTT. Encoded protein: CASSLAGVITDTQYF.